This T cell receptor (beta chain) was profiled in a study of siplizumab effects on memory and regulatory T cells. This clone was found once. Clones were sequenced by immunoSEQ multiplex PCR, and TCRdb holds only the in-frame ones, with some missing. Altogether over 85,000 clones are present, approximately 97% being singletons, with the ten largest covering around 0.031%. V lost 3 bases, J lost 2 bases, and 3 bases stayed unmatched. Germline V gene data show CDR1 as SGHTA and CDR2 as FQGNSA. The CDR3 totals 14 residues. The sample comprised naive CD4+ T cells sorted from blood. This clonotype originated in a human donor in good health. The gene calls are TRBV7-2 and TRBJ1-1; 7 bases agree with TRBD1. CDR3 protein: CASSLGQLNTEAFF. In DNA form, the CDR3 reads TGTGCCAGCAGCTTGGGACAGCTAAACACTGAAGCTTTCTTT.